This TCR beta chain was captured by sequencing in a study of T cells after yellow fever vaccination. To note about this clonotype: Its antigen is currently unknown. This could be a read error, since a much larger clone is one nucleotide away.

Trimming cost V 0 bases and J 4 bases; bases outside gene matches: 7. In germline, CDR1 is LGHNA, CDR2 YSLEER. The CDR3 runs to 16 residues. A universal primer site and UMIs were added as TCR cDNA was made by 5'RACE template switching. Using its own MiXCR run on the 5' RACE reads, TCRdb lists one record per CDR3 protein. The sample carries about 74,000 distinct CDR3 sequences, roughly 7.4% recorded once. Findings of the study overall: Though weaker, the secondary response peaked faster, on day 5 versus 15. The bulk population could contribute abundant contaminating clonotypes to FACS-sorted repertoires. Clonotypes found in both CD4 and CD8 compartments made up a small share.

This receptor was identified in a man younger than 30 who received the YFV17D yellow fever vaccine. The chain couples TRBV4-3 to TRBJ2-5; TRBD2 aligns across 8 bases. The material was CD8+ T cells sorted from PBMCs, obtained around 5 days after the first yellow fever vaccination. CDR3 protein: CASSQDRGGCVETQYF. The CDR3 DNA reads as TGCGCCAGCAGCCAAGATCGGGGGGGCTGTGTAGAGACCCAGTACTTC.